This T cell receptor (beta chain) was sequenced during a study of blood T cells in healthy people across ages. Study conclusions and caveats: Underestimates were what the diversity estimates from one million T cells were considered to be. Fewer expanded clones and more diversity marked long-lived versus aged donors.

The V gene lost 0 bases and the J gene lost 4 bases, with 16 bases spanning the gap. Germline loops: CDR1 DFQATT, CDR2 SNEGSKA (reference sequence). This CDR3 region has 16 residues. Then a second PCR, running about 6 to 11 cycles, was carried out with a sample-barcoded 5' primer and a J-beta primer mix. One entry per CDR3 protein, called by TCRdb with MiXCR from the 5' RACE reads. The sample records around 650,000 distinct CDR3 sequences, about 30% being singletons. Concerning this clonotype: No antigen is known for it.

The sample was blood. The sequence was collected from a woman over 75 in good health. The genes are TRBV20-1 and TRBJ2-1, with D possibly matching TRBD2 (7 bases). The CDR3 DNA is TGCAGTGCTAGAGAGGGCGGGGGCCAACCTTACAATGAGCAGTTCTTC. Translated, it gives CSAREGGGQPYNEQFF.